The 21 T cell receptor beta chains given below trace back to one sample, sequenced in a study of blood T cell repertoires in COVID-19. Only in-frame clones appear in the TCRdb table, and some are missing; sequencing was by immunoSEQ multiplex PCR. The table lists around 270,000 clones, 80% to 85% of them singletons, with less than 20% in the top ten. The sample was peripheral blood. The origin of the receptors is a person between 65 and 79 years old with COVID-19, enrolled during active disease.

V usage is TRBV5-8 and J usage is TRBJ2-7; TRBD2 agrees at 7 bases. CDR3 length: 13 residues. The J segment lost 5 bases and the V segment lost 1 base, leaving 3 bases of the junction unmatched. Germline CDR1 reads SGHTS; CDR2 reads YDEGEE. CDR3 residues: CASSLRGVDEQYF. The CDR3 DNA follows: TGTGCCAGCAGCTTGCGGGGGGTAGACGAGCAGTACTTC.

V and J are TRBV7-9 and TRBJ1-1; D gene unclear. CDR1 and CDR2 (germline): SEHNR, FQNEAQ (reference sequence). Trimming took 3 bases from V and 5 from J, leaving 13 bases between them. The CDR3 is 14 amino acids. CDR3 DNA sequence: TGTGCCAGCAGCTTTCCGGGAGGCGGTACTGAAGCTTTCTTT. Translated, it gives CASSFPGGGTEAFF.

This chain links TRBV3-1 (or the pseudogene TRBV3-2) with TRBJ2-7; 8 bases agree with TRBD2. Germline CDR1 reads LGHDT; CDR2 reads YNNKEL (reference sequence). The CDR3 extends over 15 amino acids. V trimming: 0 bases; J trimming: 3 bases; junction bases outside the gene matches: 4. The CDR3 DNA sequence: TGTGCCAGCAGCCAAGATCGGGGGACTAGCTACGAGCAGTACTTC. Protein product: CASSQDRGTSYEQYF.

The chain recombines TRBV7-2 with TRBJ2-7; no clear D. The CDR3 is made up of 12 amino acids. The V end was cut by 3 bases, the J end by 4 bases, with 7 bases between. The germline V gene has CDR1 SGHTA and CDR2 FQGNSA. The CDR3 protein is CASSFNIYEQYF. The CDR3 DNA is TGTGCCAGCAGCTTCAACATTTACGAGCAGTACTTC. Using reference TRBV7-2 and TRBJ2-7 for the parts outside the CDR3, the full variable domain is GAGVSQSPSNKVTEKGKDVELRCDPISGHTALYWYRQSLGQGLEFLIYFQGNSAPDKSGLPSDRFSAERTGGSVSTLTIQRTQQEDSAVYLCASSFNIYEQYFGPGTRLTVT.

This clone has only a few counts. The chain employs TRBV4-2 and TRBJ1-3, with 7 bases that match TRBD1. The CDR3 sequence is 17 residues long. V was clipped by 0 bases and J by 0 bases; unmatched bases: 5. CDR1 and CDR2 (germline): LGHNA, YNFKEQ. CDR3 sequence reads: CASSQEGTVSSGNTIYF. Written as DNA, the CDR3 is TGTGCCAGCAGCCAAGAAGGGACAGTGAGCTCTGGAAACACCATATATTTT.

About this clone itself: Other DNA sequences in the sample encode the same CDR3. The V gene is TRBV7-2, the J gene TRBJ1-2; D is undetermined. The CDR3 spans 13 residues. Trimming left V 1 base short and J 1 base short, with 4 bases between. Germline CDR1 is SGHTA and CDR2 is FQGNSA. For the CDR3, the DNA is TGTGCCAGCAGCTTAGACGGTAACTATGGCTACACCTTC. Translated, it gives CASSLDGNYGYTF.

J is TRBJ1-4 and V is TRBV3-1 (or the pseudogene TRBV3-2); D is perhaps TRBD1 (5 bases). Trimming took 3 bases from V and 10 from J, leaving 18 bases between them. Germline CDR1 LGHDT, CDR2 YNNKEL (reference sequence). This CDR3 is 15 amino acids long. In DNA form, the CDR3 reads TGTGCCAGCAGCCAGGGGGGAGGGCTCCTTGGAAAACTGTTTTTT. Translated, it gives CASSQGGGLLGKLFF.

The chain employs TRBV19 and TRBJ1-2, with D unclear. This CDR3 has 13 amino acids. The germline gives CDR1 LNHDA, CDR2 SQIVND (reference sequence). Trimming left V 3 bases short and J 8 bases short, with 13 bases between. The CDR3 loop reads CASSIGMGPGYTF. CDR3 nucleotide sequence: TGTGCCAGTAGTATCGGGATGGGCCCGGGCTACACCTTC. The full variable domain, rest sourced from reference TRBV19 and TRBJ1-2, is DGGITQSPKYLFRKEGQNVTLSCEQNLNHDAMYWYRQDPGQGLRLIYYSQIVNDFQKGDIAEGYSVSREKKESFPLTVTSAQKNPTAFYLCASSIGMGPGYTFGSGTRLTVV.

This clone was recorded once. The chain employs TRBV29-1 and TRBJ1-1, with D possibly TRBD1 on 5 matching bases. CDR1 and CDR2 (germline): SQVTM, ANQGSEA. This CDR3 comprises 15 residues. The V gene lost 3 bases and the J gene lost 6 bases, with 20 bases spanning the gap. CDR3 sequence (DNA): TGCAGCGTTGAGGTGAGGCCAGGGAAAACCGCTGAAGCTTTCTTT. This translates into CSVEVRPGKTAEAFF.

The chain is built from TRBV3-1 (or the pseudogene TRBV3-2) and TRBJ1-1; 9 positions agree with TRBD1. V lost 4 bases and J lost 9; bases outside the gene matches: 6. The germline gives CDR1 LGHDT, CDR2 YNNKEL (reference sequence). There are 13 residues in the CDR3. Here the CDR3 reads CASSRLGTGKAFF. Here the CDR3 DNA reads TGTGCCAGCAGCCGCCTCGGGACAGGGAAAGCTTTCTTT.

This sequence joins TRBV15 and TRBJ2-7; 8 bases fit TRBD2. Near its end, the DNA agrees better with TRBJ2-5, so the J call may be wrong. The CDR3 totals 17 residues. CDR1 and CDR2 (germline): LNHNV, YYDKDF (reference sequence). CDR3 protein: CATSRGAVGGAKETQYF. The CDR3 DNA sequence: TGTGCCACCAGCAGAGGAGCTGTCGGGGGGGCCAAAGAGACCCAGTACTTC.

This clone was seen once. The chain joins TRBV4-1 to TRBJ2-2; a possible D gene is TRBD2 (6 bases). The CDR3 has 16 amino acids. Germline CDR1 reads MGHRA; CDR2 reads YSYEKL. Trimming took off 1 base at V and 4 bases at J, with 13 bases between the two ends. CDR3 in amino acids: CASSQVGRRGTGELFF. DNA of the CDR3: TGCGCCAGCAGCCAAGTGGGACGGAGGGGCACCGGGGAGCTGTTTTTT.

The gene calls are TRBV20-1 and TRBJ2-3; D is unresolved. This CDR3 is built from 11 residues. From germline, CDR1 is DFQATT and CDR2 SNEGSKA (reference sequence). Trimming shortened V by 5 bases and J by 3 bases, and 6 bases separated the two germline ends. Here the CDR3 reads CSAGTTDTQYF. CDR3 coding DNA: TGCAGTGCTGGCACGACAGATACGCAGTATTTT.

This chain links TRBV27 with TRBJ2-3, with 7 bases that match TRBD2. Germline assignment: CDR1 MNHEY and CDR2 SMNVEV (reference sequence). V gave up 2 bases and J gave up 2 bases; unmatched junction bases: 7. The CDR3 is 16 amino acids. CDR3 region: CASSLVPGTNTDTQYF. The CDR3 DNA reads as TGTGCCAGCAGTTTAGTCCCCGGGACTAACACAGATACGCAGTATTTT.

The chain joins TRBV4-2 to TRBJ2-7; D uncertain. Germline V gene data show CDR1 as LGHNA and CDR2 as YNFKEQ. The V and J ends lost 4 bases and 7 bases respectively, with 23 bases between them. The CDR3 extends over 16 amino acids. The CDR3 is CASSPQSAAPMLEQYF. The CDR3 DNA reads as TGTGCCAGCAGCCCCCAATCGGCGGCCCCCATGTTGGAGCAGTACTTC.

J is TRBJ1-5 and V is TRBV6-2 or TRBV6-3; TRBD1 matches 9 bases. CDR1 is MNHEY and CDR2 is SVGEGT in the germline V gene. The junction had 8 bases not matched to a gene; V was cut back by 5 bases and J by 6 bases. This CDR3 spans 15 amino acids. The CDR3 loop reads CASSRGQGSGQPQHF. The CDR3 region has the DNA TGTGCCAGCAGTAGGGGACAGGGTAGCGGTCAGCCCCAGCATTTT.

CDR3 protein: CASSPPFRLAGSRNEQFF. The DNA of the CDR3 is TGTGCCAGCAGCCCACCGTTTAGACTAGCCGGGTCGCGGAATGAGCAGTTCTTC. This chain links TRBV7-9 with TRBJ2-1; 7 bases line up with TRBD2. This CDR3 region has 18 residues. V dropped 5 bases and J dropped 7; count of bases not matched to a gene: 20. Germline V CDR1 and CDR2: SEHNR, FQNEAQ (reference sequence).

The chain has TRBV6-2 or TRBV6-3 and TRBJ2-1; D possibly corresponds to TRBD2 (6 bases). V was cut by 5 bases and J by 0 bases, with 14 bases left in between. Germline-derived CDR1 and CDR2 are MNHEY and SVGEGT. The CDR3 has 16 amino acids. CDR3 in DNA: TGTGCCAGCAGTCCCCTCCGGGGGAGCTCCTACAATGAGCAGTTCTTC. It translates to CASSPLRGSSYNEQFF.

The chain uses TRBV29-1 and TRBJ1-5; D perhaps matches TRBD1 (6 bases). CDR3 length equals 14 residues. Germline CDR1 SQVTM, CDR2 ANQGSEA. Trimming removed 4 bases from V and 1 base from J, with 11 bases in between. The CDR3 bases are TGCAGCGTTGGGGGGCAGGCCAGCAATCAGCCCCAGCATTTT. It encodes CSVGGQASNQPQHF.

The chain joins TRBV9 to TRBJ1-2; 9 nucleotides agree with TRBD1. The V segment lost 0 bases and the J segment 4 bases; nucleotides outside the gene matches: 10. This CDR3 is 17 amino acids long. The germline V gene encodes CDR1 SGDLS and CDR2 YYNGEE. The CDR3 bases are TGTGCCAGCAGCGTAGATTTTGGAACAGGGGGCCTCTATGGCTACACCTTC. Translated, it gives CASSVDFGTGGLYGYTF. Full variable domain (outside the CDR3, taken from reference TRBV9 and TRBJ1-2): DSGVTQTPKHLITATGQRVTLRCSPRSGDLSVYWYQQSLDQGLQFLIQYYNGEERAKGNILERFSAQQFPDLHSELNLSSLELGDSALYFCASSVDFGTGGLYGYTFGSGTRLTVV.

The rearrangement links TRBV3-1 (or the pseudogene TRBV3-2) to TRBJ2-5; the D gene is possibly TRBD1 (5 bases). Trimming stripped 4 bases from V and 4 bases from J, with 19 bases between. This CDR3 is 16 amino acids long. Per germline, CDR1 LGHDT and CDR2 YNNKEL (reference sequence). The DNA of the CDR3 is TGTGCCAGCAGCCGCCACGGTGGCATAGGGGCAGAGACCCAGTACTTC. It translates to CASSRHGGIGAETQYF.